These 9 T cell receptor beta chains came from one sample sequenced in a study of cytomegalovirus exposure and HLA in healthy donors. Use of 60 Vbeta and 13 Jbeta primers characterized the PCR. Generated by immunoSEQ multiplex PCR, the TCRdb table keeps only in-frame clones and is missing some. The data contain approximately 44,000 clones, about 85% of them seen just once; the ten biggest clones take up roughly 2.5%. Sequenced: PBMCs. The receptor source for this set is a man aged 50-60 years in good health and CMV-seronegative.

This clone is a singleton in its sample. The V call is TRBV5-4, the J call TRBJ2-2, with TRBD1 matching 7 bases. Germline CDR1 reads SGHNT; CDR2 reads YYREEE (reference sequence). The CDR3 is 16 amino acids. The V segment lost 0 bases and the J segment 4 bases; nucleotides outside the gene matches: 6. Here the CDR3 DNA reads TGTGCCAGCAGCTTGGAACAGGGGACGGGCACCGGGGAGCTGTTTTTT. This translates into CASSLEQGTGTGELFF.

This sequence joins TRBV19 and TRBJ1-5, with D possibly being TRBD1 (6 bases). This CDR3 comprises 13 residues. Germline V gene sequence: CDR1 LNHDA, CDR2 SQIVND (reference sequence). V was cut by 7 bases and J by 5 bases, with 12 bases left in between. DNA of the CDR3: TGTGCCAGTAACGTCCAGGGGTATCAGCCCCAGCATTTT. It codes for CASNVQGYQPQHF.

This clone has a single count. The chain carries TRBV9 and TRBJ2-4; maybe TRBD2 (6 bases). Trimming shortened V by 0 bases and J by 8 bases, and 12 bases separated the two germline ends. This CDR3 region has 14 residues. The germline V gene encodes CDR1 SGDLS and CDR2 YYNGEE. For the CDR3, the DNA is TGTGCCAGCAGCGTAGAGGACGGGAGCTACATTCAGTACTTC. Translation: CASSVEDGSYIQYF.

The chain's CDR3 is CATGPAGRGAEAFF. As DNA, the CDR3 is TGTGCCACAGGCCCAGCAGGCAGGGGGGCTGAAGCTTTCTTT. J is TRBJ1-1 and V is TRBV15, with 7 bases matching TRBD1. The germline CDR1 and CDR2 sequences are LNHNV and YYDKDF (reference sequence). J gave up 6 bases and V 9 bases, and 13 bases lay outside the gene matches. The CDR3 runs to 14 residues.

This clone has a single count. The chain joins TRBV4-1 to TRBJ2-2; TRBD1 is a possible D gene (6 bases). CDR1 and CDR2 (germline): MGHRA, YSYEKL. This CDR3 has 15 residues. V dropped 1 base and J dropped 6 bases, with 12 bases sitting between them. CDR3 nucleotides: TGCGCCAGCAGCCAAGTTATACAGGGCCCCGGGGAGCTGTTTTTT. This translates into CASSQVIQGPGELFF.

This chain links TRBV11-2 with TRBJ2-5; possible D gene TRBD2, 6 bases. V lost 1 base to trimming and J lost 4 bases, with 10 bases between them. Germline CDR1 SGHAT, CDR2 FQNNGV. The CDR3 is 14 amino acids. CDR3 residues: CASSLAGSGETQYF. CDR3 in DNA: TGTGCCAGCAGCTTAGCCGGGAGCGGAGAGACCCAGTACTTC. The full variable domain, with the rest looked up from reference TRBV11-2 and TRBJ2-5, is EAGVAQSPRYKIIEKRQSVAFWCNPISGHATLYWYQQILGQGPKLLIQFQNNGVVDDSQLPKDRFSAERLKGVDSTLKIQPAKLEDSAVYLCASSLAGSGETQYFGPGTRLLVL.

The chain combines TRBV2 with TRBJ2-3, with 7 nucleotides matching TRBD2. This CDR3 contains 21 residues. The J segment lost 2 bases and the V segment lost 5 bases, leaving 25 bases of the junction unmatched. CDR1 SNHLY and CDR2 FYNNEI come from the germline V gene. This CDR3 is CASSLRGGWSGKSGATDTQYF. The CDR3 DNA reads TGTGCCAGCAGTCTGCGCGGGGGTTGGTCAGGGAAAAGTGGTGCCACAGATACGCAGTATTTT.

In this sample, this clone turned up once. The chain recombines TRBV5-6 with TRBJ2-7; 9 bases map to TRBD1. Germline-derived CDR1 and CDR2 are SGHDT and YYEEEE. The CDR3 totals 15 residues. Trimming took 4 bases from V and 3 from J; bases not matched to a gene: 8. The CDR3 loop is CASSRAGQGDYEQYF. The CDR3, as DNA: TGTGCCAGCAGCAGGGCGGGACAGGGCGACTACGAGCAGTACTTC.

The rearrangement uses TRBV7-2 and TRBJ2-7, with 7 bases aligning to TRBD2. CDR1 SGHTA and CDR2 FQGNSA come from the germline V gene. This CDR3 contains 16 residues. V dropped 1 base and J dropped 2; count of bases not matched to a gene: 8. The CDR3 region is CASSLGQPGLPYEQYF. As DNA, the CDR3 is TGTGCCAGCAGCTTAGGGCAGCCGGGACTACCCTACGAGCAGTACTTC.